The sequence of this T cell receptor beta chain was determined in a study of cytotoxic CD8 clonotypes in ibrutinib-treated CLL. The protocol was immunoSEQ multiplex PCR, while the TCRdb copy is restricted to in-frame clones and leaves out a portion. The sample consists of about 130,000 clones, 70% to 90% of them appearing once. This specimen was PBMCs, taken after 24 months of ibrutinib treatment. The sequence derives from a human donor with chronic lymphocytic leukemia.

The CDR3 DNA reads as TGTGCCAGCAGCTTAGCTAGGGGTAACTATGGCTACACCTTC. It specifies CASSLARGNYGYTF. This rearrangement joins TRBV7-2 to TRBJ1-2; D perhaps matches TRBD1 (5 bases). Germline CDR1 and CDR2: SGHTA and FQGNSA. This CDR3 is 14 amino acids long. V dropped 0 bases and J dropped 1 base, with 6 bases sitting between them. The variable domain in full, with the rest retrieved from reference TRBV7-2 and TRBJ1-2, is GAGVSQSPSNKVTEKGKDVELRCDPISGHTALYWYRQSLGQGLEFLIYFQGNSAPDKSGLPSDRFSAERTGGSVSTLTIQRTQQEDSAVYLCASSLARGNYGYTFGSGTRLTVV.